This entry concerns a single TCR beta chain. Its matching antigen is unknown. These data belong to a study of cytomegalovirus exposure and HLA in healthy donors. The wider study: It was reported in a later analysis that the approximately 110 validation repertoires used the same platform as the approximately 670 first-cohort repertoires.

TCRdb's table, derived via immunoSEQ multiplex PCR, lists solely in-frame clones and lacks some. The sample contains over 45,000 clones, roughly 93% of which appear only once. The study, taken as a whole, reports: Both high specificity and high sensitivity reportedly marked the classifier's diagnosis of cytomegalovirus status. The finding came from a later analysis; first-cohort TCR clusters tended to co-occur in the 95 to 150 validation repertoires.

V lost 4 bases, J lost 0 bases, and 22 bases lay in between. Germline V gene data show CDR1 as SGDLS and CDR2 as YYNGEE. CDR3 length: 18 residues. The TCR originated in a woman aged 18-29 years in good health and CMV-seronegative. The chain employs TRBV9 and TRBJ1-1; D call uncertain. The sample taken for sequencing was PBMCs. This CDR3 is CASSLTPNGQNMNTEAFF. DNA of the CDR3: TGTGCCAGCAGCCTAACACCCAATGGGCAGAACATGAACACTGAAGCTTTCTTT.